The TCR beta chain described here comes from a study (dated by TCRdb to 2016 to 2017). Trimming accounts for 5 bases at V and 2 bases at J, while the number of junction bases matched to no gene is 6. CDR1 and CDR2 (MNHEY, SVGEGT) derive from the germline V gene. Taken from cysteine to phenylalanine, the CDR3 has 17 residues. Solely the CDR3 DNA is kept, with 51 bases framed from the first base. To prepare the library, RT-PCR was applied. Sequenced using an Illumina MiSeq. TCRdb ran its own pipeline on the public reads, namely fastp trimming at Q25 and MiXCR clone calling, and kept in-frame beta chains. Under each unique CDR3 protein, matching rows form one entry showing the most common genes and DNA. This sample is represented by fewer than 800,000 distinct CDR3 sequences; approximately 15% of them were singletons. Of the sample, around 3.3% falls within the top ten clones. The sample holds a few counts of this clonotype. Its antigen has not been determined. No much larger clone is present one base from it, and per-base qualities are unavailable.

The V and J segments used are TRBV6-2 or TRBV6-3 and TRBJ2-1, with TRBD2 identical over 13 junction bases. Sequenced input: memory CD4+ T cells from blood. The TCR sequence derives from a female donor in good health, serving as a healthy control. The DNA sequence is as follows: TGTGCCAGCAGTGGACTAGCGGGAGTTCGCGCCTACAATGAGCAGTTCTTC. It codes for CASSGLAGVRAYNEQFF.